This T cell receptor (beta chain) was sequenced in a study of T cells after yellow fever vaccination. The CDR3 is made up of 16 amino acids. V trimming: 3 bases; J trimming: 2 bases; junction bases outside the gene matches: 8. Germline V CDR1 and CDR2: DFQATT, SNEGSKA (reference sequence). This clonotype has only a few counts. Template switching by 5'RACE produced TCR cDNA, adding a universal primer site and UMIs. TCRdb re-analysed the 5' RACE reads in MiXCR, keeping a single row per CDR3 protein. The data show just over 250,000 distinct CDR3 sequences, 5.2% seen once. This TCR came from a man aged 18 to 29 who received the YFV17D yellow fever vaccine. Material: CD4+ T cells sorted from PBMCs, obtained on the day of the yellow fever booster vaccination. This chain connects TRBV20-1 to TRBJ2-5, with TRBD2 identical over 11 bases. CDR3 in amino acids: CSARAARLAGQETQYF. CDR3 sequence (DNA): TGCAGTGCTAGGGCAGCCCGACTAGCGGGGCAAGAGACCCAGTACTTC.